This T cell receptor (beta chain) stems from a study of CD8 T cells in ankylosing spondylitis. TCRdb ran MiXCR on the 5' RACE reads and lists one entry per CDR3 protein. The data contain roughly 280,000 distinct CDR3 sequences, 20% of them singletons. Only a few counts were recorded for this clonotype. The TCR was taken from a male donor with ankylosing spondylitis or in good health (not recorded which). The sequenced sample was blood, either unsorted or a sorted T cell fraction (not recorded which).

CDR3 coding DNA: TGTGCCAGCAAATGGGACAGGGGTAATTCACCCCTCCACTTT. This translates into CASKWDRGNSPLHF. The gene calls are TRBV6-1 and TRBJ1-6, with 10 bases matching TRBD1. Germline CDR1 is MNHNS and CDR2 is SASEGT. With 7 bases clipped from V and 6 bases from J, the junction kept 3 bases outside the gene matches. CDR3 size: 14 residues.